What follows is one T cell receptor (beta chain) and its context. This specimen comes from a study of human T cells and chemical hapten exposure. CDR1 is MNHEY, CDR2 SVGAGI, per germline. Trimming stripped 2 bases from V and 0 bases from J, with 13 bases between. This CDR3 has 16 residues. Time point reported: patch test 1, 2 weeks after DPC sensitization. The sample's treatment: therapeutic diphenylcyclopropenone sensitization with weekly scalp DPC. From the RACE reads, TCRdb called clonotypes with MiXCR, one entry per CDR3 protein. The repertoire holds under 120,000 distinct CDR3 sequences, approximately 11% seen once, with roughly 3.3% in the top ten.

J is TRBJ2-5 and V is TRBV6-5; possibly TRBD1 for D (8 bases). The sequenced sample was whole blood, obtained in connection with sensitization to the hapten diphenylcyclopropenone (DPC). The sequence came from a woman aged 35 to 49 with alopecia areata. Some clones in this sample may be carry-over from other donors' samples. The CDR3 region is CASSYGQGGYQETQYF. Here the CDR3 DNA reads TGTGCCAGCAGTTACGGACAGGGAGGGTACCAAGAGACCCAGTACTTC.